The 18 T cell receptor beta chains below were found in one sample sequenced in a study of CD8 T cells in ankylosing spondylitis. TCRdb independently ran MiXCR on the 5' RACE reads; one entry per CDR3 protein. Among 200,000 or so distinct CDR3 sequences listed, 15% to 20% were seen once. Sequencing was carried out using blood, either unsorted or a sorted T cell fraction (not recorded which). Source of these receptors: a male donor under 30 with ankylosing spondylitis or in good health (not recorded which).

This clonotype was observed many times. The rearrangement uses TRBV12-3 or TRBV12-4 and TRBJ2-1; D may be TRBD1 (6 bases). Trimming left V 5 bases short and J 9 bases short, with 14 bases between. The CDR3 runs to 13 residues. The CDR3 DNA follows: TGTGCCAGCAGTCTGAACACAGGGATTGAGCAGTTCTTC. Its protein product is CASSLNTGIEQFF.

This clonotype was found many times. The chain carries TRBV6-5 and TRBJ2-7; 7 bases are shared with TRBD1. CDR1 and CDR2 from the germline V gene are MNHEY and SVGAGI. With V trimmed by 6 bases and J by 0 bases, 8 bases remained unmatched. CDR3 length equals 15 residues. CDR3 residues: CASSRTGASSYEQYF. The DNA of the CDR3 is TGTGCCAGCAGCCGTACAGGGGCCTCCTCCTACGAGCAGTACTTC.

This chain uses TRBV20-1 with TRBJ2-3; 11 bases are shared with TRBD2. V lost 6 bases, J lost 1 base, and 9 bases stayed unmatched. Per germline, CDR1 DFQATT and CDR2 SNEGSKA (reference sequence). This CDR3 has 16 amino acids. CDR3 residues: CSARTSGPTRTDTQYF. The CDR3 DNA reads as TGCAGTGCGCGGACTAGCGGGCCTACCCGCACAGATACGCAGTATTTT.

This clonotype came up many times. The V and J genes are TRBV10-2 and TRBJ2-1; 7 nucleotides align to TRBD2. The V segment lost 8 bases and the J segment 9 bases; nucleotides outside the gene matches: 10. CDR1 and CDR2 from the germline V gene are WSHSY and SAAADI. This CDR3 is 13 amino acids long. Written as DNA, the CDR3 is TGCGCCAGCCGGCAGGGAGGGGCTACTGAGCAGTTCTTC. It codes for CASRQGGATEQFF.

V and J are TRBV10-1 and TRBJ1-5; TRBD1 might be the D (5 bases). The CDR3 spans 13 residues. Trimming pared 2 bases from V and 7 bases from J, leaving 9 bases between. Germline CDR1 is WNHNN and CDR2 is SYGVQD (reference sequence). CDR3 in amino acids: CASSEGTAQPQHF. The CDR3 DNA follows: TGCGCCAGCAGTGAGGGGACTGCACAGCCCCAGCATTTT.

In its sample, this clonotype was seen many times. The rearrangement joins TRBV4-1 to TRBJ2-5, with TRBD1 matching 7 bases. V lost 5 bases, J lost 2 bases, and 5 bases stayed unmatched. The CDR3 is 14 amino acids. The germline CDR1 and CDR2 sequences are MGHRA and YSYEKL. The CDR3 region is CASSVPGQQETQYF. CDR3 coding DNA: TGCGCCAGCAGCGTTCCGGGACAGCAAGAGACCCAGTACTTC.

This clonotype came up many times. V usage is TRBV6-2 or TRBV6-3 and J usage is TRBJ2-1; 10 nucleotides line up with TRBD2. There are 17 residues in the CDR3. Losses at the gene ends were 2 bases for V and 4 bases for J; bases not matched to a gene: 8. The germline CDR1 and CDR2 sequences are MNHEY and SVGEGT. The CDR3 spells CASSYTLGTSVYNEQFF. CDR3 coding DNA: TGTGCCAGCAGTTACACTCTCGGGACTAGCGTTTACAATGAGCAGTTCTTC.

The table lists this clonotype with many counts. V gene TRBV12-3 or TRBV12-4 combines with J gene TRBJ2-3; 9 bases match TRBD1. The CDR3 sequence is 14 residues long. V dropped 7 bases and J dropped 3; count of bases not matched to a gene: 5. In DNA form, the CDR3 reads TGTGCCAGCAAACTGACAGGGGGTACAGATACGCAGTATTTT. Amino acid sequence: CASKLTGGTDTQYF.

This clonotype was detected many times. The CDR3 coding sequence is TGTGCCAGCAGTGCCGGACAGGGGTTCATAGAGACCCAGTACTTC. Amino acid sequence: CASSAGQGFIETQYF. The chain combines TRBV25-1 with TRBJ2-5, with TRBD1 matching 9 bases. CDR1 and CDR2 (germline): MGHDK, SYGVNS. The CDR3 spans 15 residues. With 4 bases clipped from V and 4 bases from J, the junction kept 7 bases outside the gene matches.

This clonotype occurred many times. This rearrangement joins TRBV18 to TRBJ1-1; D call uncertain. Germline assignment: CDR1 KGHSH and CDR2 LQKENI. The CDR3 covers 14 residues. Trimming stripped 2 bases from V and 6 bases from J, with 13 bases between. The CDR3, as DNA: TGTGCCAGCTCACCATTCAAGGATTTTGCTGAAGCTTTCTTT. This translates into CASSPFKDFAEAFF.

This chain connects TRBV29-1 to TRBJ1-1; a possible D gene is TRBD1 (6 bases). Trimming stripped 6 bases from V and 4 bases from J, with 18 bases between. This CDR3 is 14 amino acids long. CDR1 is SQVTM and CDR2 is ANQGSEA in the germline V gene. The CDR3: CSVQSRGWPTEAFF. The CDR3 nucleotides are TGCAGCGTACAATCAAGGGGGTGGCCCACTGAAGCTTTCTTT.

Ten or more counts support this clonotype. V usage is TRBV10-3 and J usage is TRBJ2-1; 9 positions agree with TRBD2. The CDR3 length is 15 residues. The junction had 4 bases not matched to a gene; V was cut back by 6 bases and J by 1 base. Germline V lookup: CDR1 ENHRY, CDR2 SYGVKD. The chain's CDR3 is CAIRDSGGSYNEQFF. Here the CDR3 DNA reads TGTGCCATCAGGGATAGCGGGGGTTCCTACAATGAGCAGTTCTTC.

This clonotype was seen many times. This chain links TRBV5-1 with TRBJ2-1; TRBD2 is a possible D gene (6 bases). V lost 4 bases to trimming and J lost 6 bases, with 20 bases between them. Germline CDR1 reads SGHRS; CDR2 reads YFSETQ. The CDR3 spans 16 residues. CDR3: CASSPGQGVGGNEQFF. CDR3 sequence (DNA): TGCGCCAGCAGCCCCGGGCAAGGGGTCGGGGGCAATGAGCAGTTCTTC.

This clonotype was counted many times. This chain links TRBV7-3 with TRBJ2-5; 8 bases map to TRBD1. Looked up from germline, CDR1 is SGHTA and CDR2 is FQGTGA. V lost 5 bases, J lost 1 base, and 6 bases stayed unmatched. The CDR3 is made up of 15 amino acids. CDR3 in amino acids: CASSPTGQVQETQYF. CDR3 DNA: TGTGCCAGCAGCCCCACGGGACAGGTCCAAGAGACCCAGTACTTC.

CDR3 protein: CASSPTLAAYEQYF. The CDR3 region has the DNA TGTGCCAGCAGCCCCACCCTAGCGGCGTACGAGCAGTACTTC. This sequence joins TRBV12-3 or TRBV12-4 and TRBJ2-7, with 7 positions matching TRBD2. V shed 6 bases and J 4 bases; nucleotides not matched to a gene: 9. The CDR3 runs to 14 residues.

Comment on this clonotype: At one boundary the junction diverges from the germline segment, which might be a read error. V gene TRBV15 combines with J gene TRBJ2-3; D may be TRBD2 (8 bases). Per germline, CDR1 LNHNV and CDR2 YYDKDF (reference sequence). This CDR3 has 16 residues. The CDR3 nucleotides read TGTGCCACCACCCGGGGGGGGACAATCGGGACAGTTACGCAGTATTTT. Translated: CATTRGGTIGTVTQYF.

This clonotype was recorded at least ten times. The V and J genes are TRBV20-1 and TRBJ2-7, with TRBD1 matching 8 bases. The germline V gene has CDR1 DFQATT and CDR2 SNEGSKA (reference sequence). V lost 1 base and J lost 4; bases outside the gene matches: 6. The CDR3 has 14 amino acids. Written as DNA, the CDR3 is TGCAGTGCTAGAGGCCAGGGGGCTACGTACGAGCAGTACGTC. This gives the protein CSARGQGATYEQYV.

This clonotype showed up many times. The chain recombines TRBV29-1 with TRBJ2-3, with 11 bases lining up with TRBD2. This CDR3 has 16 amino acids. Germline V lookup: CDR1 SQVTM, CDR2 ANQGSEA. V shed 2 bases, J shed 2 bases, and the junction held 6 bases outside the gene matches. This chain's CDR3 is CSVETASGGNTDTQYF. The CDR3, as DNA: TGCAGCGTTGAAACGGCTAGCGGGGGGAACACAGATACGCAGTATTTT.